Listed here are 19 T cell receptor beta chains from one sample, sequenced in a study of blood T cells in healthy people across ages. Through a sample-barcoded 5' primer and a J-beta primer mix, a second PCR was run for about 6 to 11 cycles. One entry per CDR3 protein, called by TCRdb with MiXCR from the 5' RACE reads. The table lists 800,000 to 950,000 distinct CDR3 sequences, 25% to 35% of them singletons, with roughly 10% in the top ten. A further study also used this sample, focusing on T cells of mothers and their children.

Source material: blood. All receptors come from a middle-aged woman in good health.

To note about this clonotype: A junction end diverges from the germline sequence, so it may reflect a read error. The chain has TRBV7-9 and TRBJ1-4; maybe TRBD1 (5 bases). Germline V gene lookup returns CDR1 SEHNR and CDR2 FQNEAQ (reference sequence). CDR3 length: 13 residues. CDR3 bases: TGTGCCAGCGGCTTTCCCAGGGCTGAAAAACTGTTTTTT. Translation gives CASGFPRAEKLFF. Full variable domain (remainder filled in from reference TRBV7-9 and TRBJ1-4): DTGVSQNPRHKITKRGQNVTFRCDPISEHNRLYWYRQTLGQGPEFLTYFQNEAQLEKSRLLSDRFSAERPKGSFSTLEIQRTEQGDSAMYLCASGFPRAEKLFFGSGTQLSVL.

This clonotype has more than one count but fewer than ten. V usage is TRBV4-1 and J usage is TRBJ1-6, with D unclear. Germline values: CDR1 MGHRA, CDR2 YSYEKL. Trimming took 0 bases from V and 4 from J, leaving 10 bases between them. This CDR3 region has 16 residues. This CDR3 reads CASSQDATVYNSPLHF. Here the CDR3 DNA reads TGCGCCAGCAGCCAAGATGCGACTGTGTATAATTCACCCCTCCACTTT.

This clonotype has ten or more counts. This chain links TRBV18 with TRBJ2-1; TRBD2 agrees at 13 bases. This CDR3 has 16 residues. V lost 0 bases and J lost 5; bases outside the gene matches: 1. In germline, CDR1 is KGHSH, CDR2 LQKENI. CDR3 DNA sequence: TGTGCCAGCTCACCACCGGGACTAGCGGGACACAATGAGCAGTTCTTC. It specifies CASSPPGLAGHNEQFF.

The chain is built from TRBV5-5 and TRBJ2-5; either TRBD1 or TRBD2 may fit D (6 bases each). CDR3 length: 15 amino acids. Germline lookup yields CDR1 SGHKS and CDR2 YYEKEE (reference sequence). V lost 0 bases and J lost 5, with 14 bases in between. DNA of the CDR3: TGTGCCAGCAGCTTGGAGGGCGGGACACGGGAGACCCAGTACTTC. This translates into CASSLEGGTRETQYF.

The chain joins TRBV19 to TRBJ2-5, with 12 bases aligning to TRBD2. V dropped 3 bases and J dropped 0; count of bases not matched to a gene: 2. From germline, CDR1 is LNHDA and CDR2 SQIVND (reference sequence). This CDR3 is 16 amino acids long. CDR3 in amino acids: CASSIGLAGYQETQYF. Written as DNA, the CDR3 is TGTGCCAGTAGTATCGGACTAGCGGGGTACCAAGAGACCCAGTACTTC.

The chain carries TRBV3-1 and TRBJ2-5, with 11 positions matching TRBD1. The end of the DNA fits TRBJ2-7 better, so the J call may be wrong. This CDR3 comprises 16 residues. Germline values: CDR1 LGHDT, CDR2 YNNKEL (reference sequence). CDR3 sequence (DNA): TGTGCCAGCAGCCTGAAAGGACAGGGGGCAAGCTACGAGCAGTACTTC. It translates to CASSLKGQGASYEQYF.

The chain uses TRBV3-1 and TRBJ1-1; no reliable D call. From germline, CDR1 is LGHDT and CDR2 YNNKEL (reference sequence). V gave up 3 bases and J gave up 7 bases, with 12 bases separating them. The CDR3 sequence is 13 residues long. The CDR3 is CASSHGVTNEAFF. CDR3 bases: TGTGCCAGCAGCCATGGGGTCACAAATGAAGCTTTCTTT.

This clonotype has just a few counts. A much bigger clone sits one base away, suggesting this may be a read error. This chain connects TRBV6-5 to TRBJ2-5, with D maybe TRBD1 (6 bases). The CDR3 is made up of 13 amino acids. Germline V gene sequence: CDR1 MNHEY, CDR2 SVGAGI. The CDR3: CACSSDRQETQYF. In DNA form, the CDR3 reads TGTGCCTGCAGTTCGGACAGACAAGAGACCCAGTACTTC.

In this sample, this clonotype turned up many times. This chain connects TRBV7-2 to TRBJ1-2, with a possible D match to TRBD1 (5 bases). This CDR3 has 15 amino acids. Germline V gene data show CDR1 as SGHTA and CDR2 as FQGNSA. Deletions cut 5 bases from V and 4 bases from J, with 17 bases between. In nucleotides, the CDR3 is TGTGCCAGCAGCCCCCGGGGGACCTGGTTCTATGGCTACACCTTC. The encoded protein is CASSPRGTWFYGYTF.

This clonotype was recorded once. This chain connects TRBV7-2 to TRBJ2-1; possibly TRBD2 for D (7 bases). The V gene lost 0 bases and the J gene lost 5 bases, with 17 bases spanning the gap. Germline V gives CDR1 SGHTA, CDR2 FQGNSA. The CDR3 loop spans 17 amino acids. Here the CDR3 reads CASSLARAGGPHNEQFF. CDR3 coding DNA: TGTGCCAGCAGCTTAGCGAGGGCCGGGGGGCCACACAATGAGCAGTTCTTC.

As to this clonotype: This may be a read error, as it is one base from a much larger clone. J is TRBJ2-7 and V is TRBV28, with D possibly TRBD2 on 5 matching bases. The ends were cut back, 10 bases at V and 7 bases at J, with 23 bases in the middle. The CDR3 runs to 14 residues. The germline V gene has CDR1 MDHEN and CDR2 SYDVKM. In nucleotides, the CDR3 is TGTGCCACCCGACCCCTAGGGAGACTGAATGAGCAGTACTTC. The encoded protein is CATRPLGRLNEQYF.

The J gene is TRBJ2-4, the V gene TRBV9; unclear D gene. V lost 0 bases and J lost 13, with 20 bases in between. CDR1 and CDR2 (germline): SGDLS, YYNGEE. CDR3 length: 15 residues. In DNA, the CDR3 is TGTGCCAGCAGCGTAGACAGTTCCTACTACAATGAGCAGTACTTC. Residues: CASSVDSSYYNEQYF.

This chain joins TRBV7-9 and TRBJ1-2; the D is unclear. The ends were cut back, 5 bases at V and 3 bases at J, with 13 bases in the middle. CDR3 length: 14 residues. In germline, CDR1 is SEHNR, CDR2 FQNEAQ (reference sequence). CDR3 sequence: CASSRDPEYYGYTF. The CDR3 nucleotides read TGTGCCAGCAGCCGAGACCCAGAGTACTATGGCTACACCTTC.

The chain couples TRBV7-2 to TRBJ2-7; TRBD1 agrees at 8 bases. The germline V gene has CDR1 SGHTA and CDR2 FQGNSA. The CDR3 loop spans 13 amino acids. V trimming: 5 bases; J trimming: 4 bases; junction bases outside the gene matches: 4. CDR3 residues: CASSTDREYEQYF. In DNA, the CDR3 is TGTGCCAGCAGCACGGACAGGGAGTACGAGCAGTACTTC.

This clonotype showed up just a few times. V usage is TRBV6-5 and J usage is TRBJ1-5, with D tentatively TRBD1 (6 bases). Between the trimmed V and J ends, which lost 0 bases and 5 bases, there was a span of 11 bases. Per germline, CDR1 MNHEY and CDR2 SVGAGI. The CDR3 is made up of 15 amino acids. This chain's CDR3 is CASSYSWGADQPQHF. Here the CDR3 DNA reads TGTGCCAGCAGTTACTCGTGGGGGGCCGATCAGCCCCAGCATTTT.

This clonotype has just one count. V gene TRBV7-8 combines with J gene TRBJ2-1; maybe TRBD1 (6 bases). V was shortened by 5 bases and J by 7 bases, with 18 bases between the two germline ends. The CDR3 totals 15 residues. Germline V CDR1 and CDR2: SGHVS, FQNEAQ. The CDR3 nucleotides read TGTGCCAGCAGCCAAACGGACAGATCTACAAATGAGCAGTTCTTC. It codes for CASSQTDRSTNEQFF.

The J gene is TRBJ2-1, the V gene TRBV27; D unresolved. Germline V gene sequence: CDR1 MNHEY, CDR2 SMNVEV (reference sequence). The V end was cut by 2 bases, the J end by 2 bases, with 7 bases between. CDR3 size: 14 residues. CDR3 amino acids: CASSLALTYNEQFF. The CDR3 DNA follows: TGTGCCAGCAGTTTAGCCTTAACCTACAATGAGCAGTTCTTC.

CDR3: CSARDEVSGHLYEQYF. As DNA, the CDR3 is TGCAGTGCTAGAGATGAGGTTAGCGGACATCTCTACGAGCAGTACTTC. The chain combines TRBV20-1 with TRBJ2-7; tentatively, D is TRBD2 (6 bases). Germline CDR1 DFQATT, CDR2 SNEGSKA (reference sequence). CDR3 length: 16 residues. V lost 0 bases and J lost 3, with 18 bases in between.

The chain is built from TRBV6-6 and TRBJ1-3; D possibly corresponds to TRBD1 (5 bases). Trimming cost V 10 bases and J 2 bases, with 15 bases left between them. The germline gives CDR1 MNHNY, CDR2 SVGAGI (reference sequence). The CDR3 has 14 amino acids. The CDR3 coding sequence is TGTGCCAACGGACAAGTGGAGGCTGGAAACACCATATATTTT. Translation gives CANGQVEAGNTIYF.